The 23 T cell receptor beta chains reported below all come from one sample, sequenced in a study of cytomegalovirus exposure and HLA in healthy donors. PCR primers comprised 60 Vbeta and 13 Jbeta primers. The assay was immunoSEQ multiplex PCR, and TCRdb's table has in-frame clones only and misses some. The sample has more than 120,000 clones, roughly 80% seen once. The sequenced sample was PBMCs. Receptors were obtained from a young woman in good health and CMV-seronegative.

The chain couples TRBV2 to TRBJ2-5; weak D call: TRBD1 (6 bases). The CDR3 is 13 residues long. V was clipped by 5 bases and J by 0 bases, with 7 bases between them. Germline V gene sequence: CDR1 SNHLY, CDR2 FYNNEI. The CDR3 protein is CASSWTDQETQYF. CDR3 bases: TGTGCCAGCAGTTGGACAGACCAAGAGACCCAGTACTTC.

This chain connects TRBV7-3 to TRBJ2-7; D is perhaps TRBD2 (7 bases). This CDR3 has 15 amino acids. The V end lost 5 bases, the J end lost 3 bases, and 17 bases lay between the germline ends. Germline V gene lookup returns CDR1 SGHTA and CDR2 FQGTGA. This CDR3 is CASSLIRGAGYEQYF. CDR3 DNA sequence: TGTGCCAGCAGCCTAATTCGGGGGGCAGGCTACGAGCAGTACTTC.

The V gene is TRBV7-3, the J gene TRBJ2-1; 7 bases fit TRBD2. The germline V gene encodes CDR1 SGHTA and CDR2 FQGTGA. This CDR3 is 14 amino acids long. Trimming removed 8 bases from V and 4 bases from J; junction bases left unmatched: 8. In nucleotides, the CDR3 is TGTGCCAGCGGAAAAGCGGGGCGTTACAATGAGCAGTTCTTC. This codes for CASGKAGRYNEQFF.

This clone has only a few counts. V is TRBV6-6 and J is TRBJ1-1; D not resolved. Trimming shortened V by 6 bases and J by 4 bases, and 12 bases separated the two germline ends. Germline V CDR1 and CDR2: MNHNY, SVGAGI (reference sequence). This CDR3 is 13 amino acids long. CDR3 in amino acids: CASSQFFSTEAFF. CDR3 DNA: TGTGCCAGCAGCCAATTTTTTAGCACTGAAGCTTTCTTT.

This clone occurred once. The chain combines TRBV30 with TRBJ1-2; tentatively, D is TRBD1 (6 bases). Germline V lookup: CDR1 GTSNPN, CDR2 SVGIG (reference sequence). V was trimmed by 0 bases and J by 6 bases, leaving 14 bases between them. There are 14 residues in the CDR3. The CDR3 bases are TGTGCCTGGAGTGTCGGGACACACGGGCATGGCTACACCTTC. Residues: CAWSVGTHGHGYTF.

This chain joins TRBV5-4 and TRBJ2-7, with a possible D match to TRBD1 (7 bases). The V end lost 7 bases, the J end lost 6 bases, and 17 bases lay between the germline ends. The germline V gene encodes CDR1 SGHNT and CDR2 YYREEE (reference sequence). The length of the CDR3 is 13 residues. In DNA form, the CDR3 reads TGTGCCAGCTCTGGGTGGCAGGGGGGCGAGCAGTACTTC. It codes for CASSGWQGGEQYF.

The gene calls are TRBV7-3 and TRBJ2-3, with D maybe TRBD2 (6 bases). Germline V gene data show CDR1 as SGHTA and CDR2 as FQGTGA. The CDR3 runs to 16 residues. V was trimmed by 1 base and J by 0 bases, leaving 11 bases between them. CDR3 DNA: TGTGCCAGCAGCTTAAGAAGCGGGCAAAGCACAGATACGCAGTATTTT. Translation: CASSLRSGQSTDTQYF.

The chain is built from TRBV11-2 and TRBJ1-1; 7 bases fit TRBD1. The CDR3 contains 15 residues. With V trimmed by 5 bases and J by 2 bases, 8 bases remained unmatched. Germline loops: CDR1 SGHAT, CDR2 FQNNGV. CDR3 sequence (DNA): TGTGCCAGCAGCCAGAGGACAGGAGGTAACACTGAAGCTTTCTTT. It codes for CASSQRTGGNTEAFF.

This chain uses TRBV19 with TRBJ1-4; no definite D call. Germline CDR1 is LNHDA and CDR2 is SQIVND (reference sequence). The CDR3 covers 15 residues. V was pared by 3 bases and J by 9 bases, with 17 bases between. The CDR3 sequence is CASSIPGSFSKKLFF. The CDR3 DNA reads TGTGCCAGTAGTATTCCCGGGTCATTTTCGAAAAAACTGTTTTTT.

The rearrangement uses TRBV5-4 and TRBJ2-1; the D gene is possibly TRBD2 (6 bases). CDR1 is SGHNT, CDR2 YYREEE, per germline (reference sequence). The CDR3 length is 17 residues. Trimming pared 4 bases from V and 1 base from J, leaving 18 bases between. CDR3 sequence: CASSPLVGGGSYNEQFF. The CDR3 nucleotides are TGTGCCAGCAGCCCCCTTGTGGGAGGCGGTTCCTACAATGAGCAGTTCTTC.

This rearrangement joins TRBV27 to TRBJ2-1; 11 bases fit TRBD2. This CDR3 has 15 residues. The V segment lost 10 bases and the J segment 7 bases; nucleotides outside the gene matches: 12. Germline CDR1 and CDR2: MNHEY and SMNVEV (reference sequence). The DNA of the CDR3 is TGTGCCACCCGGGTGGGACTAGCGGCCAATAATGAGCAGTTCTTC. Amino acids: CATRVGLAANNEQFF.

The V and J genes are TRBV4-1 and TRBJ1-5; 7 bases line up with TRBD1. The CDR3 length is 15 residues. Germline loops: CDR1 MGHRA, CDR2 YSYEKL. The ends lost 4 bases at V and 4 bases at J; junction bases unmatched: 7. The CDR3 region has the DNA TGCGCCAGCAGCCCCCTACAGGGGATGAATCAGCCCCAGCATTTT. Translation gives CASSPLQGMNQPQHF.

J is TRBJ2-3 and V is TRBV11-2, with D possibly matching TRBD2 (6 bases). V lost 5 bases and J lost 2, with 14 bases in between. Germline V CDR1 and CDR2: SGHAT, FQNNGV. CDR3 length: 15 residues. As DNA, the CDR3 is TGTGCCAGCAGCACCCCGGGACTGAACACAGATACGCAGTATTTT. This codes for CASSTPGLNTDTQYF. The full variable domain, with the rest looked up from reference TRBV11-2 and TRBJ2-3, is EAGVAQSPRYKIIEKRQSVAFWCNPISGHATLYWYQQILGQGPKLLIQFQNNGVVDDSQLPKDRFSAERLKGVDSTLKIQPAKLEDSAVYLCASSTPGLNTDTQYFGPGTRLTVL.

In this sample, this clone turned up a few times. The CDR3 bases are TGTGCCAGCAGTTTACTAGAGGGTCAGCCCCAGCATTTT. Protein product: CASSLLEGQPQHF. The chain employs TRBV2 and TRBJ1-5; D is uncertain. V dropped 5 bases and J dropped 6 bases, with 11 bases sitting between them. The CDR3 spans 13 residues. Germline loops: CDR1 SNHLY, CDR2 FYNNEI.

This clone showed up just a few times. The genes are TRBV6-5 and TRBJ1-2; TRBD1 agrees at 8 bases. The CDR3 sequence is 13 residues long. Germline CDR1 and CDR2: MNHEY and SVGAGI. V shed 10 bases and J 8 bases; nucleotides not matched to a gene: 12. CDR3 protein: CATRTGRPFGYTF. DNA of the CDR3: TGTGCCACCCGGACAGGGCGGCCTTTCGGCTACACCTTC.

This clone was observed a single time. CDR3 sequence: CASSLAENSPLHF. The CDR3 nucleotides read TGTGCCAGCAGCTTAGCGGAGAATTCACCCCTCCACTTT. The genes are TRBV7-8 and TRBJ1-6; no clear D gene. The CDR3 has 13 amino acids. V was trimmed by 0 bases and J by 7 bases, leaving 4 bases between them. Germline CDR1 and CDR2: SGHVS and FQNEAQ.

The gene calls are TRBV19 and TRBJ1-1; D possibly corresponds to TRBD1 (6 bases). V was trimmed by 3 bases and J by 4 bases, leaving 15 bases between them. Germline CDR1 is LNHDA and CDR2 is SQIVND (reference sequence). This CDR3 comprises 15 residues. CDR3 in amino acids: CASSIRGGQGTEAFF. The CDR3 coding sequence is TGTGCCAGTAGTATTCGGGGGGGGCAAGGCACTGAAGCTTTCTTT.

By its share, this clone is medium-sized (0.01 to 0.1%). The DNA for the CDR3 is TGCGCCAGCAGCGGACAGGGTTACTATGGCTACACCTTC. It encodes CASSGQGYYGYTF. V usage is TRBV4-1 and J usage is TRBJ1-2, with 8 bases matching TRBD1. V lost 5 bases and J lost 3; bases outside the gene matches: 2. CDR1 MGHRA and CDR2 YSYEKL come from the germline V gene. This CDR3 comprises 13 residues.

This clone was detected only once. The V call is TRBV15, the J call TRBJ2-2; D ambiguous. The V gene lost 7 bases and the J gene lost 6 bases, with 6 bases spanning the gap. CDR1 is LNHNV and CDR2 is YYDKDF in the germline V gene (reference sequence). This CDR3 is built from 11 residues. The CDR3 is CATTTAGELFF. The CDR3, as DNA: TGTGCCACCACCACGGCCGGGGAGCTGTTTTTT. Complete variable domain (other parts from reference TRBV15 and TRBJ2-2): DAMVIQNPRYQVTQFGKPVTLSCSQTLNHNVMYWYQQKSSQAPKLLFHYYDKDFNNEADTPDNFQSRRPNTSFCFLDIRSPGLGDTAMYLCATTTAGELFFGEGSRLTVL.

The rearrangement links TRBV7-2 to TRBJ1-3; D possibly corresponds to TRBD1 (6 bases). Trimming cost V 4 bases and J 16 bases, with 17 bases left between them. The length of the CDR3 is 12 residues. Germline-derived CDR1 and CDR2 are SGHTA and FQGNSA. The CDR3 DNA reads as TGTGCCAGCAGCTATACGGGGGGGGGCAGCTATTTT. This translates into CASSYTGGGSYF.

The chain uses TRBV19 and TRBJ2-7; 10 bases match TRBD2. The CDR3 consists of 15 residues. V gave up 8 bases and J gave up 6 bases; unmatched junction bases: 13. Germline V lookup: CDR1 LNHDA, CDR2 SQIVND (reference sequence). CDR3 DNA: TGTGCCAGTGGGGGAACCGGGACTAGCGTCGGCGAGCAGTACTTC. It specifies CASGGTGTSVGEQYF.

The chain has TRBV30 and TRBJ2-3, with D hard to call. Germline V gene sequence: CDR1 GTSNPN, CDR2 SVGIG (reference sequence). Trimming took off 0 bases at V and 3 bases at J, with 7 bases between the two ends. CDR3 length: 13 residues. The CDR3 region is CAWSVPGTDTQYF. The CDR3, as DNA: TGTGCCTGGAGTGTACCCGGGACAGATACGCAGTATTTT.

This clone was seen just once. The J gene is TRBJ1-5, the V gene TRBV27; D is unclear. The V and J ends lost 6 bases and 10 bases respectively, with 22 bases between them. Germline V gene sequence: CDR1 MNHEY, CDR2 SMNVEV (reference sequence). This CDR3 is 15 amino acids long. CDR3 amino acids: CASRERTITKRPQHF. The CDR3 DNA reads as TGTGCCAGCAGGGAGAGAACTATCACGAAGCGACCCCAGCATTTT.